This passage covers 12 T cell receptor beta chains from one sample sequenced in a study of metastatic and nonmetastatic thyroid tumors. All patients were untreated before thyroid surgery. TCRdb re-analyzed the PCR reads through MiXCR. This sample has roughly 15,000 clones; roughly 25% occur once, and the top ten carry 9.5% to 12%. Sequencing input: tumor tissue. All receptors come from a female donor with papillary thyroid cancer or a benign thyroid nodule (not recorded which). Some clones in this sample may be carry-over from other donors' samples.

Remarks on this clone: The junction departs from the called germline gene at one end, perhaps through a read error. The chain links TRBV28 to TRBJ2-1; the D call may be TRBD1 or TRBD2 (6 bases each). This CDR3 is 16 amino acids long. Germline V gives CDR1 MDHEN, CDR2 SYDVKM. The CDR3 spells CASSLRGVAAIHDQFF. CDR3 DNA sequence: TGTGCCAGCAGTTTAAGGGGGGTGGCCGCAATTCATGATCAGTTCTTC. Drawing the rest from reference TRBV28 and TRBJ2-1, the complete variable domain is DVKVTQSSRYLVKRTGEKVFLECVQDMDHENMFWYRQDPGLGLRLIYFSYDVKMKEKGDIPEGYSVSREKKERFSLILESASTNQTSMYLCASSLRGVAAIHDQFFGPGTRLTVL.

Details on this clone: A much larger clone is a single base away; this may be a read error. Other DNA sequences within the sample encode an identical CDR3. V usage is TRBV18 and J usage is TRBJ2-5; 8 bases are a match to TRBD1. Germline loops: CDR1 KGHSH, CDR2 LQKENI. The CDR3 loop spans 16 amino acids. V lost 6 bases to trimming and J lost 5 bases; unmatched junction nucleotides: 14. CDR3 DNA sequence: TGTGCCAGCTCCCCCCAGGTTCAGGGGGCGCGGGAGACCCAGTACTTC. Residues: CASSPQVQGARETQYF.

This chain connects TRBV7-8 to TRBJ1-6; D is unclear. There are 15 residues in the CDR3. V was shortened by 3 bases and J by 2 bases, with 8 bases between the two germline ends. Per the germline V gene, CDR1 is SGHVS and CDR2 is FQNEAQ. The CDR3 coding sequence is TGTGCCAGCAGCTTTTCCAGGACCTATAATTCACCCCTCCACTTT. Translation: CASSFSRTYNSPLHF.

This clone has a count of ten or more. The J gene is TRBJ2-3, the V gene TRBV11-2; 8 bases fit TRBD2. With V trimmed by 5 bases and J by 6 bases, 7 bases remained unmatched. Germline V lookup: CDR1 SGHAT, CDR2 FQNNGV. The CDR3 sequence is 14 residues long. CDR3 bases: TGTGCCAGCAGCAGGACTAGCCCGAGGGATACGCAGTATTTT. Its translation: CASSRTSPRDTQYF.

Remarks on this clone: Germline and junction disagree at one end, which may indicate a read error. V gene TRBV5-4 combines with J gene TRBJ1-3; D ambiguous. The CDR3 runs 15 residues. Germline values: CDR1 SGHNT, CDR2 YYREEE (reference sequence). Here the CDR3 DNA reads TGTGCCAGCAGCTTGTACCGCCACTCTGTAAACACCATATATTTT. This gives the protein CASSLYRHSVNTIYF.

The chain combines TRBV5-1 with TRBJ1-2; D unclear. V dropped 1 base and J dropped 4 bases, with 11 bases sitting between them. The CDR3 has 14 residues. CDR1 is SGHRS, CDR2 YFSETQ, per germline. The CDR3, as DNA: TGCGCCAGCAGCTTGACACCCGGCTTCTATGGCTACACCTTC. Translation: CASSLTPGFYGYTF.

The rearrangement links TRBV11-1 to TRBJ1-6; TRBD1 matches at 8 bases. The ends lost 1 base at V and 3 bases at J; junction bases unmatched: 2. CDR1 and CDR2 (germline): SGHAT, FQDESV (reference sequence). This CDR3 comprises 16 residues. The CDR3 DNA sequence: TGTGCCAGCAGCTTAGGACAGGGGTTCTATAATTCACCCCTCCACTTT. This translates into CASSLGQGFYNSPLHF.

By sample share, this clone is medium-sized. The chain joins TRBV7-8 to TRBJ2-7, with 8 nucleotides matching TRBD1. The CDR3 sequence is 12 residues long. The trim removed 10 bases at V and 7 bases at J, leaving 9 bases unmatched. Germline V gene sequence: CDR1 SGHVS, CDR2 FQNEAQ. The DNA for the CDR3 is TGTGCCACCCACCAGGGGGCGGGTGAGCAGTACTTC. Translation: CATHQGAGEQYF.

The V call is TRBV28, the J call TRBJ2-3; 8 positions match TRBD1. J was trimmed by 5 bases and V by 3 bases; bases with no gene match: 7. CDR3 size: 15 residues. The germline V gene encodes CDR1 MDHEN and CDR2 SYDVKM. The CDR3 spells CASSLRTGRRDTQYF. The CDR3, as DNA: TGTGCCAGCAGTTTGAGGACAGGGAGGAGAGATACGCAGTATTTT.

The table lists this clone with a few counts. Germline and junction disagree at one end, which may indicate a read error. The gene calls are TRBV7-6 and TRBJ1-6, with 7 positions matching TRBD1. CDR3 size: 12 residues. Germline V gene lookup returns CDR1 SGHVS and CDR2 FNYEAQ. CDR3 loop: CSSSSMTGPLHF. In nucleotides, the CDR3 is TGTTCCAGCAGCTCCATGACAGGGCCCCTCCACTTT. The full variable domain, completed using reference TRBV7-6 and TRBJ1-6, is GAGVSQSPRYKVTKRGQDVALRCDPISGHVSLYWYRQALGQGPEFLTYFNYEAQQDKSGLPNDRFSAERPEGSISTLTIQRTEQRDSAMYRCSSSSMTGPLHFGNGTRLTVT.

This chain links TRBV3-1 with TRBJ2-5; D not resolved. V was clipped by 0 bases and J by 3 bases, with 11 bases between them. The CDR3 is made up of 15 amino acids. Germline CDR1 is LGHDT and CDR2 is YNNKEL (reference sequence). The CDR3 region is CASSQDVGAEETQYF. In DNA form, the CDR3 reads TGTGCCAGCAGCCAAGATGTTGGCGCAGAAGAGACCCAGTACTTC.

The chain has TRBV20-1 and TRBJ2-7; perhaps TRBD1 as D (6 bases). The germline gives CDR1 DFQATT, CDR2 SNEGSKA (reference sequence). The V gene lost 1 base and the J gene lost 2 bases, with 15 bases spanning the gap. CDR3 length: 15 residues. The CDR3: CSARATPGATYEQYF. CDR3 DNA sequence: TGCAGTGCTAGAGCCACCCCAGGGGCCACCTACGAGCAGTACTTC.